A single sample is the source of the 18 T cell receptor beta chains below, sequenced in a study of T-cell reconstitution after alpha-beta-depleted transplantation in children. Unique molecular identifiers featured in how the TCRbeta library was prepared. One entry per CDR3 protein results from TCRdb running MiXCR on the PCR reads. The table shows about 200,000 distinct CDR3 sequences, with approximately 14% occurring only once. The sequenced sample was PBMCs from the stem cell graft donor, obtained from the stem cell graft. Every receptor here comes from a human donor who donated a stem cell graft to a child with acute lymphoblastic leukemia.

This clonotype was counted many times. The CDR3 here is CASSPSTSGDYNEQFF. Here the CDR3 DNA reads TGTGCCAGCAGTCCTTCGACTAGCGGAGACTACAATGAGCAGTTCTTC. The chain carries TRBV12-3 or TRBV12-4 and TRBJ2-1, with TRBD2 matching 9 bases. J lost 3 bases, V lost 5 bases, and 8 bases had no gene match. The CDR3 has 16 residues.

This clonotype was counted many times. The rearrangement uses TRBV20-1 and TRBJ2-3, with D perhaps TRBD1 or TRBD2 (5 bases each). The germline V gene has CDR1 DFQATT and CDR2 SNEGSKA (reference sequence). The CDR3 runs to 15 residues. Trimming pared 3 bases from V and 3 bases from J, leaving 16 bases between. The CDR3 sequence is CSARPWDPGTDTQYF. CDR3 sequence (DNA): TGCAGTGCTAGGCCATGGGACCCCGGGACAGATACGCAGTATTTT.

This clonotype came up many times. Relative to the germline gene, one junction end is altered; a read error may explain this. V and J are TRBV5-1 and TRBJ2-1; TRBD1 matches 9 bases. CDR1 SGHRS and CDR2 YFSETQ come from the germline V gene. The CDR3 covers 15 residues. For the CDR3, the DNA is TGCGCCAGCAGCTTGTTTGAGACAGGGGGGAATCAGGAGTACTTC. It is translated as CASSLFETGGNQEYF.

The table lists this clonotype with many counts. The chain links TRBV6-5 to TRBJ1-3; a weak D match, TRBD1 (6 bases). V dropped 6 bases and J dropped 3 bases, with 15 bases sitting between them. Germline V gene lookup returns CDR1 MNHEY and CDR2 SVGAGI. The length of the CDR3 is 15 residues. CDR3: CASRLQQGYGNTIYF. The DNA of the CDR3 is TGTGCCAGCAGATTACAACAGGGTTATGGAAACACCATATATTTT.

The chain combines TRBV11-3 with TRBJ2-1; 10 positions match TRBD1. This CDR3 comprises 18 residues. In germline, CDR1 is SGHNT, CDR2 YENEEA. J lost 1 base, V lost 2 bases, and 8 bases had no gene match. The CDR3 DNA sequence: TGTGCCAGCAGCTTACTGTCCGGGACAGGGGCTTCCTACAATGAGCAGTTCTTC. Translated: CASSLLSGTGASYNEQFF.

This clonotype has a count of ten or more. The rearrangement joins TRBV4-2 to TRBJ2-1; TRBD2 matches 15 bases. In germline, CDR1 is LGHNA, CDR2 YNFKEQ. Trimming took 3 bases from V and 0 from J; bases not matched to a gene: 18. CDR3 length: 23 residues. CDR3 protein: CASSHPLTGTPGLAGGSYNEQFF. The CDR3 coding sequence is TGTGCCAGCAGCCACCCTCTGACAGGGACACCGGGACTAGCGGGAGGCTCCTACAATGAGCAGTTCTTC.

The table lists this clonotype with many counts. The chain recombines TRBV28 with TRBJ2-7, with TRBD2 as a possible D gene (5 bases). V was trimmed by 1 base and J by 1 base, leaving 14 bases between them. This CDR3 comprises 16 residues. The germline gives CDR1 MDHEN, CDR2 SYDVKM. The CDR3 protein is CASSLSIVSGSYEQYF. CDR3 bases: TGTGCCAGCAGTTTATCTATCGTCTCGGGGTCCTACGAGCAGTACTTC.

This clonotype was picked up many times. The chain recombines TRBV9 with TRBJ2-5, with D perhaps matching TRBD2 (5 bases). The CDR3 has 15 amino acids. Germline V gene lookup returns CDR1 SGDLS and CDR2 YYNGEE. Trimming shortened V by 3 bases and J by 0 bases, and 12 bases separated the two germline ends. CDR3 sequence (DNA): TGTGCCAGCAGCGACGAGGGAGCGAACCAAGAGACCCAGTACTTC. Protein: CASSDEGANQETQYF.

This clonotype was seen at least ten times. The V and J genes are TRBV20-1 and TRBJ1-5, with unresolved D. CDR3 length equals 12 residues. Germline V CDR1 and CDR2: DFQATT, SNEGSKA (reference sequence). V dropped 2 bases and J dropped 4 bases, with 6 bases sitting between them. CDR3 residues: CSARMGNQPQHF. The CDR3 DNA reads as TGCAGTGCTAGAATGGGAAATCAGCCCCAGCATTTT.

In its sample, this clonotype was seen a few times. The CDR3 DNA sequence: TGCAGTGCTGGGACAGTCGGGGCCAACGTCCTGACTTTC. The encoded protein is CSAGTVGANVLTF. The chain is built from TRBV20-1 and TRBJ2-6; 7 bases agree with TRBD1. Trimming cost V 5 bases and J 4 bases; bases outside gene matches: 2. This CDR3 is 13 amino acids long. Germline CDR1 is DFQATT and CDR2 is SNEGSKA (reference sequence).

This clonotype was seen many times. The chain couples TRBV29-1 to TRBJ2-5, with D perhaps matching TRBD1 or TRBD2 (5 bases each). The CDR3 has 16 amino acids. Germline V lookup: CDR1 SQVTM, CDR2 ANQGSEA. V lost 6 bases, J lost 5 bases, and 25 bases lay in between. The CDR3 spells CSVHPFARRGTETQYF. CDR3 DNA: TGCAGCGTCCACCCTTTTGCGCGCCGAGGGACGGAGACCCAGTACTTC.

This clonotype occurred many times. DNA for the CDR3: TGCGCCAGTCAGCCGGGGAACTATGGCTACACCTTC. Amino acids: CASQPGNYGYTF. V is TRBV5-1 and J is TRBJ1-2; D call uncertain. Trimming stripped 8 bases from V and 2 bases from J, with 10 bases between. CDR3 length: 12 residues. The germline V gene has CDR1 SGHRS and CDR2 YFSETQ.

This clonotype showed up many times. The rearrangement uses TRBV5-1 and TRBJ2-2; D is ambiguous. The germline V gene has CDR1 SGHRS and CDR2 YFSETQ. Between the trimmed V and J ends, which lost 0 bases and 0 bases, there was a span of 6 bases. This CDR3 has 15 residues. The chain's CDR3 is CASSLDATNTGELFF. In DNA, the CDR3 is TGCGCCAGCAGCTTGGACGCAACGAACACCGGGGAGCTGTTTTTT.

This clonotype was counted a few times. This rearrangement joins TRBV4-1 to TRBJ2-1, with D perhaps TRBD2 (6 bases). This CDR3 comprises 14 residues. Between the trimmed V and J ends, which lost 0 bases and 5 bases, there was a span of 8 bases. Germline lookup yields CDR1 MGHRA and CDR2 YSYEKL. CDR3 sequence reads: CASSQDVADNEQFF. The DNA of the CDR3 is TGCGCCAGCAGCCAAGACGTAGCGGACAATGAGCAGTTCTTC.

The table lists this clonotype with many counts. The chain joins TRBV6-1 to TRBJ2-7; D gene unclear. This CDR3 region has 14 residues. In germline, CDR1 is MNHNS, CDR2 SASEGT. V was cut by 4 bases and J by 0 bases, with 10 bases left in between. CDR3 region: CASSVERSSYEQYF. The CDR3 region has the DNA TGTGCCAGCAGTGTAGAGAGGAGCTCCTACGAGCAGTACTTC.

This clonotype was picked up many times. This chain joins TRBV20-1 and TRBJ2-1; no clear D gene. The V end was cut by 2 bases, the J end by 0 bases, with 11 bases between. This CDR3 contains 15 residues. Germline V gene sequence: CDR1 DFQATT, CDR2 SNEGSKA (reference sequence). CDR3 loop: CSARTFPSSYNEQFF. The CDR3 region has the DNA TGCAGTGCTAGAACCTTCCCGAGCTCCTACAATGAGCAGTTCTTC.

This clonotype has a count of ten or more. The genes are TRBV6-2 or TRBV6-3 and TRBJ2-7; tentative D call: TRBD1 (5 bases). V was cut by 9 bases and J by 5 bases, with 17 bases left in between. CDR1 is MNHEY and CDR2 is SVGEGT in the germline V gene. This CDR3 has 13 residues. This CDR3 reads CASSPDTGDEQYF. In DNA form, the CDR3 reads TGTGCCAGTAGTCCGGACACGGGTGACGAGCAGTACTTC.

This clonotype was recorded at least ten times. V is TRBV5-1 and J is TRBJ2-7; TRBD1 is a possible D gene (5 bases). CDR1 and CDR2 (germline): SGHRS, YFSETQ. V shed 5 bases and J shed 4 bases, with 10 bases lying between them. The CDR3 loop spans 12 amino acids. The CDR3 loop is CASRADSYEQYF. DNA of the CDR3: TGCGCCAGCAGGGCCGACAGTTACGAGCAGTACTTC.